This T cell receptor beta chain came from a study of T cells in Graves' hyperthyroidism and ophthalmopathy. The study defined stable Graves' hyperthyroidism as no ophthalmopathy progression within 18 months. CDR3 length: 15 amino acids. Germline V CDR1 and CDR2: MNHNS, SASEGT. Trimming stripped 4 bases from V and 2 bases from J, with 12 bases between. Study-wide points: Ophthalmopathy and stable hyperthyroidism were told apart by a 13 V-J model.

There were TCR beta CDR3 regions amplified from RNA transcripts. HTBI primers were the set used in a first-round RT-PCR of the TCR CDR3. TCRdb re-called the multiplex PCR reads with MiXCR, one entry per CDR3 protein. The sample yields about 210,000 distinct CDR3 sequences, 17% seen once. On this clonotype itself: What it recognizes is unknown.

The sequenced sample was blood. The receptor comes from a man aged 45-65 years with Graves' hyperthyroidism. The chain links TRBV6-1 to TRBJ2-1, with D possibly being TRBD2 (5 bases). The CDR3 coding sequence is TGTGCCAGCAGTGCCGAGTCGGGAACCTACAATGAGCAGTTCTTC. Translation gives CASSAESGTYNEQFF.